Detailed here is one T cell receptor (beta chain). Its target antigen remains unknown. Base qualities were left out, and no much larger clone turns up one base away. Participants in the prospective study were aged about 18 to 95 years, lived in about two dozen United States geographic areas, and enrolled through a virtual design. Cohort assignment in the prospective study relied on participant-reported clinical history from a screening survey and a study questionnaire. For ImmuneRACE Cohort 3, a participant was defined as recovered based on two consecutive negative NP/OP PCR tests, clearance by a healthcare professional, or resolution of symptoms. Each participant in the prospective study had whole blood, serum and a nasopharyngeal or oropharyngeal swab collected by mobile phlebotomists. Over a roughly 2-month period, participants in the prospective study had the option of providing additional blood draws and questionnaires. Before DNA extraction, prospective study blood samples were shipped either frozen or at room temperature.

The data are from a study of blood T cell repertoires in COVID-19 (dated by TCRdb to 2020 to 2021). For the study in its entirety: The collaborator samples originated in the United States, Italy and Spain and spanned the acute and convalescent phases of COVID-19. Samples were obtained from the ongoing ImmuneRACE study (first 160 participants) and from over 1,000 subjects provided by 6 global collaborators. Nearly every sample came with metadata listing a de-identified subject ID, COVID-19 status, age in years and sex. HLA class I and class II types, where available, came from metadata supplied by the sample provider rather than from assay-based typing. A freely available public database, intended as a resource for researchers studying the immune response to SARS-CoV-2, is where the repertoires were released. The prospective study material was composed of cDNA or gDNA derived from T cells, B-cell-depleted T cells, or PBMCs. Deeply sampled blood TCRbeta repertoires from subjects exposed to, actively infected with, or recovered from COVID-19 were included in the dataset.

On the study overall, not on this receptor specifically: Clinical and demographic metadata were provided uncurated, with the amount varying by source and participant.

The immunoSEQ Assay, a bias-controlled multiplex PCR, was used to amplify TCRbeta CDR3 regions from genomic DNA. In the source study's methods: Within the assay, amplification of reference gene primers was used to estimate how many nucleated cells each sample contained. Sequence reads were collapsed and filtered to measure the absolute abundance of every unique TCRbeta CDR3 rearrangement. For each sample, productive Simpson clonality was calculated as the square root of Simpson's diversity index across productive rearrangements. In its TCRdb copy, this immuneACCESS table keeps in-frame sequences only and misses some clones. Where compared with another copy, unresolved V genes explain less than half of these, and the others have no known cause. Clonal size and the V and J genes are those of that table, whereas D and trimming came from the DNA. This sample comprises a few hundred thousand clones, approximately 85% of them detected only once. The ten biggest clones cover approximately 4% of the sample.

CDR1 and CDR2, per the germline V gene, are SGHRS and YFSETQ. V and J are trimmed by 4 bases and 4 bases, and the gene matches miss 15 bases of the junction. Measured from the cysteine to the phenylalanine, the CDR3 is 17 residues long. Here the CDR3 DNA is all that survives: 51 bases in frame from base 1. The sequencing sample was made of PBMCs or T cells enriched from blood (not recorded which). This chain is built from TRBV5-1 and TRBJ1-1, with TRBD1 matching 8 junction bases. The TCR originated in a woman aged 25-40 years who had recovered from COVID-19. The sequenced DNA: TGCGCCAGCAGCCTTCATACCCAGGGGGCGGGCGGCACTGAAGCTTTCTTT. This sequence encodes CASSLHTQGAGGTEAFF.